The next 17 T cell receptor beta chains were all read from a single sample in a study of OX40 agonist ivuxolimab in advanced cancers. Library preparation employed the immunoSEQ multiplex PCR assay. TCRdb provides this immuneACCESS table in a form limited to in-frame rearrangements. Some clones are lacking; in checked studies, under half of them reflect an unresolved V gene, and why the rest are absent is not known. This sample gives 55,000 to 75,000 clones in total; 87% of them show up just once. Around 0.4% of the sample is held by the ten biggest clonotypes. The input for sequencing was CD4+ or CD8+ T cells sorted from blood, taken in a trial of the OX40 agonist ivuxolimab. The receptors here all came from an adult with an advanced solid tumor such as melanoma, head and neck, liver or kidney cancer.

The chain employs TRBV4-2 and TRBJ2-1; D is ambiguous. This CDR3 has 13 amino acids. The V and J ends lost 1 base and 3 bases respectively, with 4 bases between them. CDR1 is LGHNA, CDR2 YNFKEQ, per germline. DNA of the CDR3: TGTGCCAGCAGCCAAGGGGGCTACAATGAGCAGTTCTTC. Encoded protein: CASSQGGYNEQFF.

This clone showed up just a few times. The gene calls are TRBV7-8 and TRBJ1-2, with no clear D. In germline, CDR1 is SGHVS, CDR2 FQNEAQ. This CDR3 has 15 residues. Deletions cut 4 bases from V and 2 bases from J, with 14 bases between. CDR3 residues: CASSSRARRNYGYTF. The CDR3 nucleotides read TGTGCCAGCAGCTCTCGGGCCAGGCGAAACTATGGCTACACCTTC.

This chain links TRBV2 with TRBJ1-2; D unresolved. V lost 9 bases and J lost 13, with 18 bases in between. Germline V gives CDR1 SNHLY, CDR2 FYNNEI. The CDR3 is made up of 11 amino acids. CDR3 amino acids: CASSPSRSCTF. CDR3 nucleotides: TGTGCCAGTTCCCCATCCCGTAGCTGCACCTTC.

The chain is built from TRBV6-5 and TRBJ2-3; D unresolved. V was shortened by 2 bases and J by 2 bases, with 11 bases between the two germline ends. Germline loops: CDR1 MNHEY, CDR2 SVGAGI. The CDR3 has 15 residues. CDR3 loop: CASSYRNIDTDTQYF. CDR3 nucleotides: TGTGCCAGCAGTTACCGGAACATTGACACAGATACGCAGTATTTT.

The CDR3 DNA reads as TGCGCCAGCAGCGACCGGGACACCGATAGCAATCAGCCCCAGCATTTT. Translating it yields CASSDRDTDSNQPQHF. The chain carries TRBV5-1 and TRBJ1-5; the D gene is possibly TRBD1 (6 bases). V was clipped by 4 bases and J by 0 bases, with 14 bases between them. CDR1 and CDR2 from the germline V gene are SGHRS and YFSETQ. The CDR3 sequence is 16 residues long.

The chain links TRBV6-1 to TRBJ1-1; possibly TRBD1 for D (6 bases). The V gene lost 11 bases and the J gene lost 1 base, with 8 bases spanning the gap. The CDR3 consists of 11 residues. Germline V lookup: CDR1 MNHNS, CDR2 SASEGT. This chain's CDR3 is CAEQGNTEAFF. In DNA form, the CDR3 reads TGTGCCGAACAGGGGAACACTGAAGCTTTCTTT.

J is TRBJ2-7 and V is TRBV7-2; TRBD2 aligns across 7 bases. V lost 5 bases and J lost 4; bases outside the gene matches: 8. CDR1 and CDR2 from the germline V gene are SGHTA and FQGNSA. The CDR3 runs 14 residues. As DNA, the CDR3 is TGTGCCAGCAGCCCAAACGGGGGGACTTACGAGCAGTACTTC. Translating it yields CASSPNGGTYEQYF.

This clone was recorded once. This chain connects TRBV7-9 to TRBJ2-1; 13 nucleotides align to TRBD2. The CDR3 consists of 15 residues. V was clipped by 1 base and J by 10 bases; unmatched bases: 4. Germline V gene data show CDR1 as SEHNR and CDR2 as FQNEAQ (reference sequence). CDR3 loop: CASSLGGLAGAEQFF. The CDR3 nucleotides are TGTGCCAGCAGCTTAGGCGGACTAGCGGGAGCCGAGCAGTTCTTC. The whole variable domain, filled in from reference TRBV7-9 and TRBJ2-1, reads DTGVSQNPRHKITKRGQNVTFRCDPISEHNRLYWYRQTLGQGPEFLTYFQNEAQLEKSRLLSDRFSAERPKGSFSTLEIQRTEQGDSAMYLCASSLGGLAGAEQFFGPGTRLTVL.

This chain links TRBV18 with TRBJ2-1; 8 nucleotides line up with TRBD1. Germline V gene data show CDR1 as KGHSH and CDR2 as LQKENI. The CDR3 is 14 residues long. After removal of 8 bases from V and 8 bases from J, the junction contained 11 bases not matched to a gene. CDR3 DNA: TGTGCCAGCGGGCGACAGGGGATCCCCGATGAGCAGTTCTTC. Translating it yields CASGRQGIPDEQFF.

The chain links TRBV9 to TRBJ2-1, with 8 positions matching TRBD1. The junction had 3 bases not matched to a gene; V was cut back by 3 bases and J by 4 bases. Germline V lookup: CDR1 SGDLS, CDR2 YYNGEE. This CDR3 contains 14 residues. CDR3 loop: CASSAGTGYNEQFF. CDR3 in DNA: TGTGCCAGCAGCGCCGGGACAGGATACAATGAGCAGTTCTTC.

V gene TRBV28 combines with J gene TRBJ1-5, with TRBD1 as a possible D gene (5 bases). The CDR3 loop spans 17 amino acids. Trimming shortened V by 3 bases and J by 2 bases, and 17 bases separated the two germline ends. Germline V CDR1 and CDR2: MDHEN, SYDVKM. DNA for the CDR3: TGTGCCAGCAGTTTCTTCGGCAGGGTTAGGGGCAATCAGCCCCAGCATTTT. The encoded protein is CASSFFGRVRGNQPQHF. Filled out from reference TRBV28 and TRBJ1-5, the complete variable domain reads DVKVTQSSRYLVKRTGEKVFLECVQDMDHENMFWYRQDPGLGLRLIYFSYDVKMKEKGDIPEGYSVSREKKERFSLILESASTNQTSMYLCASSFFGRVRGNQPQHFGDGTRLSIL.

V gene TRBV4-1 combines with J gene TRBJ1-6; D may be TRBD1 (6 bases). Germline V lookup: CDR1 MGHRA, CDR2 YSYEKL. Between the trimmed V and J ends, which lost 0 bases and 7 bases, there was a span of 13 bases. This CDR3 has 16 amino acids. DNA of the CDR3: TGCGCCAGCAGCCAAGACAGGGGTATTTCGAATTCACCCCTCCACTTT. Amino acid sequence: CASSQDRGISNSPLHF.

This chain links TRBV18 with TRBJ2-7, with 9 bases aligning to TRBD2. V lost 4 bases to trimming and J lost 2 bases; unmatched junction nucleotides: 9. The CDR3 is made up of 16 amino acids. The germline gives CDR1 KGHSH, CDR2 LQKENI. The CDR3 loop reads CASSHGSGGFAYEQYF. CDR3 nucleotides: TGTGCCAGCTCACATGGTAGCGGGGGATTCGCCTACGAGCAGTACTTC.

V usage is TRBV28 and J usage is TRBJ2-7; maybe TRBD1 (5 bases). V lost 6 bases and J lost 4, with 10 bases in between. This CDR3 has 12 residues. The germline V gene has CDR1 MDHEN and CDR2 SYDVKM. The CDR3 here is CASRRGFYEQYF. CDR3 coding DNA: TGTGCCAGCAGAAGGGGCTTTTACGAGCAGTACTTC.

V is TRBV7-2 and J is TRBJ1-1; D possibly corresponds to TRBD1 (6 bases). Germline-derived CDR1 and CDR2 are SGHTA and FQGNSA. With 5 bases removed from V and 2 bases from J, the gap between germline ends came to 18 bases. The CDR3 totals 16 residues. In nucleotides, the CDR3 is TGTGCCAGCAGCCGAACCACAGGGTGGCCCAACACTGAAGCTTTCTTT. Translation: CASSRTTGWPNTEAFF. The full variable domain, with the rest looked up from reference TRBV7-2 and TRBJ1-1, is GAGVSQSPSNKVTEKGKDVELRCDPISGHTALYWYRQSLGQGLEFLIYFQGNSAPDKSGLPSDRFSAERTGGSVSTLTIQRTQQEDSAVYLCASSRTTGWPNTEAFFGQGTRLTVV.

The chain employs TRBV5-6 and TRBJ2-5; 10 positions agree with TRBD1. This CDR3 has 14 amino acids. In germline, CDR1 is SGHDT, CDR2 YYEEEE. The V gene end was trimmed by 4 bases and the J gene end by 5 bases; junction bases not matched to a gene: 5. The CDR3: CASSRRDRGETQYF. CDR3 bases: TGTGCCAGCAGCCGAAGGGACAGGGGTGAGACCCAGTACTTC.

About this clone: Compared with germline, one end of the junction differs, possibly owing to a read error. This chain joins TRBV7-9 and TRBJ1-2; weak D call: TRBD1 (5 bases). Germline V gene sequence: CDR1 SEHNR, CDR2 FQNEAQ (reference sequence). The CDR3 runs 14 residues. The CDR3 DNA is TGTGCCAGCAGCCCAGATGGGGGACCTACAGGCTCCACCTTC. It yields the protein CASSPDGGPTGSTF.